The rows below give T cell receptor beta chains drawn from one sample of a study of shared clonotypes between healthy human individuals. Assay used: immunoSEQ multiplex PCR; TCRdb lists only in-frame clones, some missing. This sample has fewer than 600,000 clones; 79% occur once, and the top ten carry roughly 13%. The sequenced sample was PBMCs. Receptors were obtained from a middle-aged woman in good health. Some clones in this sample may be carry-over from other donors' samples. Each CDR3 is given with its conserved first and last residue. D genes are given only for firm matches. Some rows have no size entry. The others give once, few or many, or a class for an expanded clone.

V: TRBV5-1
D: TRBD2
size: -
J: TRBJ2-3
DNA: TGCGCCAGCAGCTCCGGGACTAGCGTGACAGATACGCAGTATTTT
CDR3: CASSSGTSVTDTQYF

V: TRBV27
D: TRBD1
size: -
J: TRBJ2-2
DNA: TGTGCCAGCAGTTTACTGGACAGGGGGATATCCCGGGACTGGAACACCGGGGAGCTGTTTTTT
CDR3: CASSLLDRGISRDWNTGELFF

V: TRBV5-4
D: -
size: -
J: TRBJ2-1
DNA: TGTGCCAGCAGCTTACTGGCGTATTCGTACAATGAGCAGTTCTTC
CDR3: CASSLLAYSYNEQFF

V: TRBV7-3
D: -
size: -
J: TRBJ1-1
DNA: TGTGCCAGCAGCTCCGAGATGAACACTGAAGCTTTCTTT
CDR3: CASSSEMNTEAFF

V: TRBV5-4
D: TRBD2
size: -
J: TRBJ2-7
DNA: TGTGCCAGCAGCCCAGGGAGGGACTCCTTCTACGAGCAGTACTTC
CDR3: CASSPGRDSFYEQYF

V: TRBV12-5
D: TRBD1
size: -
J: TRBJ2-1
DNA: TGTGCTAGTGGTTTCGACGTGACAGGGGTCTTGAATGAGCAGTTCTTC
CDR3: CASGFDVTGVLNEQFF

V: TRBV29-1
D: -
size: -
J: TRBJ2-1
DNA: TGCAGCGTTTTCCCCAAGGGAGGCCTCTCGGATGAGCAGTTCTTC
CDR3: CSVFPKGGLSDEQFF

V: TRBV11-2
D: TRBD1
size: -
J: TRBJ2-1
DNA: TGTGCCAGCAGCTCTTCGGGGGACAGGGGGACTGGCTACTACAATGAGCAGTTCTTC
CDR3: CASSSSGDRGTGYYNEQFF

V: TRBV15
D: TRBD1
size: once
J: TRBJ2-1
DNA: TGTGCCACCAGCGGCTGGGGACAGAGCAATGAGCAGTTCTTC
CDR3: CATSGWGQSNEQFF

V: TRBV4-1
D: TRBD2
size: -
J: TRBJ2-7
DNA: TGCGCCAGCAGCCAAGATCGGGATAGCGGGAGAGGGTACGAGCAGTACTTC
CDR3: CASSQDRDSGRGYEQYF

V: TRBV2
D: -
size: -
J: TRBJ2-1
DNA: TGTGCCAGCAGTGGACTATACTCCTACAATGAGCAGTTCTTC
CDR3: CASSGLYSYNEQFF

V: TRBV5-4
D: -
size: -
J: TRBJ2-5
DNA: TGTGCCAGCAGCTTTGGGAAGCAAGCAGAGACCCAGTACTTC
CDR3: CASSFGKQAETQYF

V: TRBV11-2
D: -
size: -
J: TRBJ2-5
DNA: TGTGCCAGCAGCTTGGGCCCCACTGGAGAGACCCAGTACTTC
CDR3: CASSLGPTGETQYF

V: TRBV28
D: -
size: -
J: TRBJ2-2
DNA: TGTGCCAGCAGTATCAACACAATTAACACCGGGGAGCTGTTTTTT
CDR3: CASSINTINTGELFF

V: TRBV19
D: -
size: -
J: TRBJ2-7
DNA: TGTGCCAGTAGTAAAGACCTTAGTAACTACGAGCAGTACTTC
CDR3: CASSKDLSNYEQYF

V: TRBV5-4
D: -
size: -
J: TRBJ2-2
DNA: TGTGCCAGCAGCTCACCCCCAGGACAGTCGAACACCGGGGAGCTGTTTTTT
CDR3: CASSSPPGQSNTGELFF

V: TRBV6-5
D: -
size: -
J: TRBJ2-5
DNA: TGTGCCAGCAGTCCCCTCCTAGCGCAAGAGACCCAGTACTTC
CDR3: CASSPLLAQETQYF

V: TRBV14
D: -
size: -
J: TRBJ1-1
DNA: TGTGCCAGCAGCCGTACGCTTGGCGGATTAGACACTGAAGCTTTCTTT
CDR3: CASSRTLGGLDTEAFF

V: TRBV29-1
D: -
size: -
J: TRBJ2-7
DNA: TGCAGCGTCGCCCTAGGGATATCCTACGAGCAGTACTTC
CDR3: CSVALGISYEQYF

V: TRBV7-6
D: -
size: -
J: TRBJ2-2
DNA: TGTGCCAGCAGCCCGGACCGGAGCACCGGGGAGCTGTTTTTT
CDR3: CASSPDRSTGELFF

V: TRBV5-4
D: -
size: -
J: TRBJ2-1
DNA: TGTGCCAGCAGCTCTTGGGCCAATGAGCAGTTCTTC
CDR3: CASSSWANEQFF

V: TRBV20-1
D: -
size: -
J: TRBJ2-5
DNA: TGCAGTGCGGGGGGGCGGGAGACCCAGTACTTC
CDR3: CSAGGRETQYF

V: TRBV5-1
D: TRBD2
size: many
J: TRBJ2-3
DNA: TGCGCCAGCAGCTTGGGACTAGCGGGAGGCACAGATACGCAGTATTTT
CDR3: CASSLGLAGGTDTQYF

V: TRBV18
D: -
size: -
J: TRBJ2-2
DNA: TGTGCCAGCTCATTACAGGGGCTAGCGGCCCTGACCGGGGAGCTGTTTTTT
CDR3: CASSLQGLAALTGELFF

V: TRBV4-3
D: -
size: -
J: TRBJ2-1
DNA: TGCGCCAGCAGCCAAGGGGGGAGCTACAATGAGCAGTTCTTC
CDR3: CASSQGGSYNEQFF

V: TRBV28
D: -
size: few
J: TRBJ1-5
DNA: TGTGCCAGCAGTCCTCACATGGAAGGGAGTCAGCCCCAGCATTTT
CDR3: CASSPHMEGSQPQHF

V: TRBV5-1
D: -
size: many
J: TRBJ2-7
DNA: TGCGCCAGCAGCTTGGTGGCGGGATCTACTATGGGGGAGCAGTACTTC
CDR3: CASSLVAGSTMGEQYF

V: TRBV27
D: -
size: -
J: TRBJ2-5
DNA: TGTGCCAGCAGTTTTAGGGGCTGGGAGACCCAGTACTTC
CDR3: CASSFRGWETQYF